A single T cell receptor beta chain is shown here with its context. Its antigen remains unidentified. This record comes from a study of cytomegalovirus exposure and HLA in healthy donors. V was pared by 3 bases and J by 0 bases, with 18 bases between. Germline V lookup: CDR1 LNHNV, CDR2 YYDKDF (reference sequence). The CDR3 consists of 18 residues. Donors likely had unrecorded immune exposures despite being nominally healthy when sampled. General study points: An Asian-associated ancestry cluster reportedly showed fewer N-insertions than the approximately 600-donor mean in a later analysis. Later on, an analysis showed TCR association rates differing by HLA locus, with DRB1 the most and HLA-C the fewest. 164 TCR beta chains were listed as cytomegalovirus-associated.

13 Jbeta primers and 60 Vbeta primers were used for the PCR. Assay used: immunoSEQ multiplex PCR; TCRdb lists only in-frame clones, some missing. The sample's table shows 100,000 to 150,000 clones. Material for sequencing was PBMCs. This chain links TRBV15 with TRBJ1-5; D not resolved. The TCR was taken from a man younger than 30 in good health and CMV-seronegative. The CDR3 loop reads CATSSQHRTTVSNQPQHF. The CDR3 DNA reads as TGTGCCACCAGCAGTCAACACCGAACTACGGTTAGCAATCAGCCCCAGCATTTT.